This entry describes one TCR beta chain. What it binds is unknown. The CDR3 consists of 15 residues. In germline, CDR1 is SGHNT, CDR2 YYREEE (reference sequence). J was trimmed by 5 bases and V by 1 base; bases with no gene match: 7. These data originate in a study of cytomegalovirus exposure and HLA in healthy donors. Study results and caveats: A later analysis linked a missense variant in DCLRE1C to the trimming of TCR beta V and J genes.

The PCR contained 60 Vbeta and 13 Jbeta primers. As originally analysed: As a later analysis found, there were 78 million or so unique TCR beta chains, of which roughly 11 million were shared. TCRdb keeps only in-frame clones here, not all; method: immunoSEQ multiplex PCR. V, J and clone size derive from that table, while D and trimming were established from the DNA sequence. The sample data list approximately 130,000 clones. The clonotype originates from a woman aged 55-75 years in good health and CMV-seronegative. V is TRBV5-4 and J is TRBJ1-2; 8 bases are a match to TRBD1. Sample: PBMCs. This CDR3 is CASSLSGGPPYGYTF. DNA of the CDR3: TGTGCCAGCAGCTTGTCAGGGGGCCCCCCGTATGGCTACACCTTC.